These T cell receptor beta chains were read from a single sample in a study of cytomegalovirus exposure and HLA in healthy donors. Only in-frame clones appear in the TCRdb table, and some are missing; sequencing was by immunoSEQ multiplex PCR. The table records about 180,000 clones, more than 75% of them present only once. Sequencing was done on a sample of PBMCs. These receptors were collected from a man between 18 and 29 years old in good health and CMV-seropositive. Each CDR3 is given with its conserved first and last residue. A D gene is named only where the DNA matches it firmly. Size is stated for part of the rows, as once, few or many counts, or as a class when the clone is expanded.

v_call	clone_size	j_call	d_call	cdr3_nt	cdr3_aa
TRBV9	.	TRBJ2-3	.	TGTGCCAGCAGCGTAGGTGCGGGGGATACGCAGTATTTT	CASSVGAGDTQYF
TRBV25-1	.	TRBJ2-1	TRBD1	TGTGCCAGCAGTCAACAGGGGGCTACCCTAGCCTACAATGAGCAGTTCTTC	CASSQQGATLAYNEQFF
TRBV6-5	.	TRBJ2-2	.	TGTGCCAGCGGGTCGGGGGGCTCCGGGGAGCTGTTTTTT	CASGSGGSGELFF
TRBV13	.	TRBJ1-2	TRBD1	TGTGCCAGCAGCCCACGGACAGGGGGAAGTGGCTACACCTTC	CASSPRTGGSGYTF
TRBV9	.	TRBJ2-7	.	TGTGCCAGCAGCCCCCCAGCGGCCCCCCACGAGCAGTACTTC	CASSPPAAPHEQYF
TRBV4-2	.	TRBJ1-1	.	TGTGCCACCCCAGGGTTTAACACTGAAGCTTTCTTT	CATPGFNTEAFF
TRBV5-6	.	TRBJ2-2	.	TGTGCCAGCAGCCCGGTAGCGGCAGACACCGGGGAGCTGTTTTTT	CASSPVAADTGELFF
TRBV19	.	TRBJ1-5	.	TGTGCCAGTACCGACTCGTCGGGGGGCTGGAGTCAGCCCCAGCATTTT	CASTDSSGGWSQPQHF
TRBV11-2	.	TRBJ1-5	TRBD1	TGTGCCAGCAGCCCCGGGACAGTAGAAGATCAGCCCCAGCATTTT	CASSPGTVEDQPQHF
TRBV19	.	TRBJ1-1	TRBD1	TGTGCCAGTAGTATTACAGGGGGCGACGCTGAAGCTTTCTTT	CASSITGGDAEAFF
TRBV7-9	.	TRBJ1-4	TRBD1	TGTGCCAGCAGCGAGACACAGGGGGCCGCGGGGGAAAAACTGTTTTTT	CASSETQGAAGEKLFF
TRBV27	once	TRBJ2-7	TRBD1	TGTGCCAGCAGTTTGGGTCAGGGGGCTTACGAGCAGTACTTC	CASSLGQGAYEQYF
TRBV6-6	.	TRBJ1-4	TRBD1	TGTGCCACCCTGGACAGGGCCCGGTTAACTAATGAAAAACTGTTTTTT	CATLDRARLTNEKLFF
TRBV4-3	.	TRBJ2-1	TRBD2	TGCGCCAGCAGCCAATCCCGGACTAGCGGGGATTACAATGAGCAGTTCTTC	CASSQSRTSGDYNEQFF
TRBV6-8	.	TRBJ2-3	.	TGTGCCAGCGAGGGGGGGAGCACAGATACGCAGTATTTT	CASEGGSTDTQYF
TRBV6-6	once	TRBJ2-7	TRBD2	TGTGCCAGCAGTGCCCCTTTAGCGGGAAGAGACTACGAGCAGTACTTC	CASSAPLAGRDYEQYF
TRBV9	.	TRBJ2-3	.	TGTGCCAGCAGCGTAGGCGGGGCTAGCACAGATACGCAGTATTTT	CASSVGGASTDTQYF
TRBV27	.	TRBJ2-7	TRBD2	TGTGCCAGCAGTTCCGGGACTAGCAGGGACGAGCAGTACTTC	CASSSGTSRDEQYF
TRBV15	once	TRBJ2-3	.	TGTGCCACCAGCAGAGGGGCAGGGGCAGATACGCAGTATTTT	CATSRGAGADTQYF
TRBV5-1	.	TRBJ1-1	TRBD1	TGCGCCAGCAGCTTGAGACAGGGCAACACTGAAGCTTTCTTT	CASSLRQGNTEAFF
TRBV28	.	TRBJ2-6	.	TGTGCCAGCAGCCTATTCTCCGGGGCCAACGTCCTGACTTTC	CASSLFSGANVLTF
TRBV7-2	.	TRBJ2-7	.	TGTGCCAGCAGCTTTGGGCGGGGCTACGAGCAGTACTTC	CASSFGRGYEQYF
TRBV28	.	TRBJ2-1	.	TGTGCCAGCAGCCCAGATCAGCGCAATGAGCAGTTCTTC	CASSPDQRNEQFF
TRBV5-1	.	TRBJ2-1	TRBD1	TGCGCCAGCACTCCGGGACAGGGCTACAATGAGCAGTTCTTC	CASTPGQGYNEQFF
TRBV4-3	.	TRBJ2-3	.	TGCGCCAGCAGCCAAGATGAGTACGGAGATACGCAGTATTTT	CASSQDEYGDTQYF
TRBV11-2	.	TRBJ2-1	.	TGTGCCAGCAGCTTAGGAGGGCGGGGTGGGGCTAAGCAGTTCTTC	CASSLGGRGGAKQFF
TRBV6-6	.	TRBJ2-2	.	TGTGCCAGCAGCAGTCTGACCGGGGAGCTGTTTTTT	CASSSLTGELFF
TRBV7-8	.	TRBJ2-3	.	TGTGCCAGCAGCCTCACGGCGGGCACCTCTCTCCCCATGGCGCAGTATTTT	CASSLTAGTSLPMAQYF
TRBV28	.	TRBJ2-1	TRBD2	TGTGCCAGCAGTTCCCATTTAGCGGGAGCCTACAATGAGCAGTTCTTC	CASSSHLAGAYNEQFF
TRBV11-1	.	TRBJ2-7	TRBD1	TGTGCCAGCAGTGTTACAGGGGGCGCCGAGCAGTACTTC	CASSVTGGAEQYF
TRBV18	.	TRBJ2-3	.	TGTGCCAGCTCACCAAATTTACGGGGGACAGATACGCAGTATTTT	CASSPNLRGTDTQYF
TRBV4-3	.	TRBJ2-1	TRBD2	TGCGCCAGCAGCCAAGTGCTAGCGGGGGGGCCTTTATCCTACAATGAGCAGTTCTTC	CASSQVLAGGPLSYNEQFF